A selection of T cell receptor beta chains follows, all from one sample in a study of Graves' ophthalmopathy and Graves' hyperthyroidism. One entry per CDR3 protein results from TCRdb running MiXCR on the multiplex PCR reads. In the table there are about 740,000 distinct CDR3 sequences, 40% of which are singletons. Sequencing input: peripheral blood. The receptors come from an adult man with Graves' ophthalmopathy. CDR3s include the opening cysteine and the closing phenylalanine or tryptophan. The D gene is left open where the match is weak. Rows may omit the clone size; those that give it use once, few, many or a size class.

CDR3 DNA: TGCAGTGCTGGATTAGGCTCCTACGAGCAGTACTTC
CDR3 protein: CSAGLGSYEQYF
D gene: -
V gene: TRBV20-1
clone size: few
J gene: TRBJ2-7

CDR3 DNA: TGTGCCATCAGTGACCCGGGACAGATATCCTTTAGAAGTTCACCCCTCCACTTT
CDR3 protein: CAISDPGQISFRSSPLHF
D gene: TRBD1
V gene: TRBV10-3
clone size: few
J gene: TRBJ1-6

CDR3 DNA: TGTGCCAGCAGCTCAGTCGTGTCTCGAAACACCGGGGAGCTGTTTTTT
CDR3 protein: CASSSVVSRNTGELFF
D gene: -
V gene: TRBV7-2
clone size: few
J gene: TRBJ2-2

CDR3 DNA: TGTGCCAGCAGCTTAGGGCACAGGGAGCTGTTTTTT
CDR3 protein: CASSLGHRELFF
D gene: -
V gene: TRBV7-9
clone size: -
J gene: TRBJ2-2

CDR3 DNA: TGTGCCAGCTCCAAGCGGGGGAGCAATCAGCCCCAGCATTTT
CDR3 protein: CASSKRGSNQPQHF
D gene: -
V gene: TRBV7-2
clone size: -
J gene: TRBJ1-5

CDR3 DNA: TGCAGCGTTGAAGATTTTCAGAGCACTGAAGCTTTCTTT
CDR3 protein: CSVEDFQSTEAFF
D gene: -
V gene: TRBV29-1
clone size: many
J gene: TRBJ1-1

CDR3 DNA: TGTGCCATCAGGGCTGACAGGGGAGGGGGGCAGCCCCAGCATTTT
CDR3 protein: CAIRADRGGGQPQHF
D gene: TRBD1
V gene: TRBV10-3
clone size: -
J gene: TRBJ1-5

CDR3 DNA: TGTGCCAGCAGTGATAGTGCCGCGGGCGGGTCCTCCTACGAGCAGTACTTC
CDR3 protein: CASSDSAAGGSSYEQYF
D gene: -
V gene: TRBV25-1
clone size: few
J gene: TRBJ2-7

CDR3 DNA: TGCAGCGTTGACGGGACAGGGGCCAACGTCCTGACTTTC
CDR3 protein: CSVDGTGANVLTF
D gene: -
V gene: TRBV29-1
clone size: once
J gene: TRBJ2-6

CDR3 DNA: TGTGCCAGCGGCCAGGGACAGGGGAGTGAAAAACTGTTTTTT
CDR3 protein: CASGQGQGSEKLFF
D gene: TRBD1
V gene: TRBV25-1
clone size: many
J gene: TRBJ1-4

CDR3 DNA: TGTGCCAGCAGTCCACCGGACAGGGGTGATCAGCCCCAGCATTTT
CDR3 protein: CASSPPDRGDQPQHF
D gene: TRBD1
V gene: TRBV10-3
clone size: once
J gene: TRBJ1-5

CDR3 DNA: TGTGCCAGCAGCCGGCCGGGGGCGGGCGTGCCCCAGCATTTT
CDR3 protein: CASSRPGAGVPQHF
D gene: -
V gene: TRBV7-2
clone size: once
J gene: TRBJ1-5

CDR3 DNA: TGTGCCTGGAGGGGGGCCTTGGCGGCGAGCGAGCAGTACTTC
CDR3 protein: CAWRGALAASEQYF
D gene: -
V gene: TRBV10-3
clone size: -
J gene: TRBJ2-7

CDR3 DNA: TGCAGCGTTGCTGGGCAGGTCAGGTTTGGGTACACTGAAGCTTTCTTT
CDR3 protein: CSVAGQVRFGYTEAFF
D gene: -
V gene: TRBV29-1
clone size: -
J gene: TRBJ1-1

CDR3 DNA: TGTGCCAGTAGTATAGATCGGGGCCCATCCTACGAGCAGTACTTC
CDR3 protein: CASSIDRGPSYEQYF
D gene: -
V gene: TRBV19
clone size: few
J gene: TRBJ2-7

CDR3 DNA: TGCAGCGTTGAATCGGGCCTGCGGAACACTGAAGCTTTCTTT
CDR3 protein: CSVESGLRNTEAFF
D gene: -
V gene: TRBV29-1
clone size: -
J gene: TRBJ1-1

CDR3 DNA: TGTGCCAGCATGGGTACAAAAACCGGGGAGCTGTTTTTT
CDR3 protein: CASMGTKTGELFF
D gene: -
V gene: TRBV7-9
clone size: -
J gene: TRBJ2-2

CDR3 DNA: TGTGCCAGCAGCCCCGATCCGGGGTACGAGCAGTACTTC
CDR3 protein: CASSPDPGYEQYF
D gene: -
V gene: TRBV11-2
clone size: -
J gene: TRBJ2-7

CDR3 DNA: TGTGCCAGCAGCCCGACTAGCGGACACATTTGCGAGCAGTACTTC
CDR3 protein: CASSPTSGHICEQYF
D gene: TRBD2
V gene: TRBV5-6
clone size: -
J gene: TRBJ2-7

CDR3 DNA: TGTGCCACCAGCAGTGGGGCTGGGGCGGCGGAAGCTTTCTTT
CDR3 protein: CATSSGAGAAEAFF
D gene: -
V gene: TRBV15
clone size: -
J gene: TRBJ1-1

CDR3 DNA: TGTGCCAGCAGCTTAGGGGGGACAGGGGGCGCTTATTATGAGCAGTACTTC
CDR3 protein: CASSLGGTGGAYYEQYF
D gene: TRBD1
V gene: TRBV7-9
clone size: -
J gene: TRBJ2-7

CDR3 DNA: TGCGCCAGCAGCCTAAGACAGGGAAAACTGTTTTTT
CDR3 protein: CASSLRQGKLFF
D gene: TRBD1
V gene: TRBV4-1
clone size: many
J gene: TRBJ1-4

CDR3 DNA: TGTGCCAGCAGCCGACAGGGGGTAGCTTCACCCCTCCACTTT
CDR3 protein: CASSRQGVASPLHF
D gene: TRBD1
V gene: TRBV10-3
clone size: many
J gene: TRBJ1-6

CDR3 DNA: TGTGCCAGCAGCTTGTCTCCCGGGACAGAGAATCAGCCCCAGCATTTT
CDR3 protein: CASSLSPGTENQPQHF
D gene: TRBD1
V gene: TRBV5-4
clone size: -
J gene: TRBJ1-5

CDR3 DNA: TGTGCCATCAGTGGTGGGACAGGGAATAATTCACCCCTCCACTTT
CDR3 protein: CAISGGTGNNSPLHF
D gene: TRBD1
V gene: TRBV10-3
clone size: few
J gene: TRBJ1-6

CDR3 DNA: TGCAGTGCTCGACGGGTGAGCGGGATCTCCTACGAGCAGTACTTC
CDR3 protein: CSARRVSGISYEQYF
D gene: TRBD2
V gene: TRBV20-1
clone size: few
J gene: TRBJ2-7

CDR3 DNA: TGTGCCAGCAGCCAAGACGGGACAGGGGCCCTCGAGCAGTACTTC
CDR3 protein: CASSQDGTGALEQYF
D gene: TRBD1
V gene: TRBV3-1
clone size: -
J gene: TRBJ2-7

CDR3 DNA: TGTGCCAGCTCAGGCTCGGTCAATCAGCCCCAGCATTTT
CDR3 protein: CASSGSVNQPQHF
D gene: -
V gene: TRBV2
clone size: many
J gene: TRBJ1-5

CDR3 DNA: TGCAGCGTTGATTCACTTGCGGGACTGTTTTTT
CDR3 protein: CSVDSLAGLFF
D gene: -
V gene: TRBV29-1
clone size: many
J gene: TRBJ1-4

CDR3 DNA: TGTGCCAGCAGCCAAGGGGGACAGGGGGAAGAGACCCAGTACTTC
CDR3 protein: CASSQGGQGEETQYF
D gene: TRBD1
V gene: TRBV9
clone size: -
J gene: TRBJ2-5

CDR3 DNA: TGTGCCATCAGTGCCACGGGCGGAGGAGCGAACACCGGGGAGCTGTTTTTT
CDR3 protein: CAISATGGGANTGELFF
D gene: -
V gene: TRBV10-3
clone size: many
J gene: TRBJ2-2

CDR3 DNA: TGCAGTGCTTTCGCCAGGGTAAATAGCAATCAGCCCCAGCATTTT
CDR3 protein: CSAFARVNSNQPQHF
D gene: -
V gene: TRBV20-1
clone size: few
J gene: TRBJ1-5

CDR3 DNA: TGTGCCACCAGCAGAGCAGAGGAAAACATTCAGTACTTC
CDR3 protein: CATSRAEENIQYF
D gene: -
V gene: TRBV15
clone size: -
J gene: TRBJ2-4

CDR3 DNA: TGTGCCATCAGTCAAAGCGGGGGGGCCTACGAGCAGTACTTC
CDR3 protein: CAISQSGGAYEQYF
D gene: TRBD2
V gene: TRBV10-3
clone size: many
J gene: TRBJ2-7

CDR3 DNA: TGTGCCAGCAGCGAGGGACAGAACTATGGCTGCACCTTC
CDR3 protein: CASSEGQNYGCTF
D gene: TRBD1
V gene: TRBV9
clone size: -
J gene: TRBJ1-2

CDR3 DNA: TGTGCCAGCAGTTGGGGACCGGCTTTTGGAAAACTGTTTTTT
CDR3 protein: CASSWGPAFGKLFF
D gene: -
V gene: TRBV10-3
clone size: -
J gene: TRBJ1-4

CDR3 DNA: TGCAGTGCTAGAGATCAGGGTGGGACCACTGAAGCTTTCTTT
CDR3 protein: CSARDQGGTTEAFF
D gene: -
V gene: TRBV20-1
clone size: few
J gene: TRBJ1-1

CDR3 DNA: TGTGCTACGAGGACAGGGGGTATTAGCAATCAGCCCCAGCATTTT
CDR3 protein: CATRTGGISNQPQHF
D gene: TRBD1
V gene: TRBV24-1
clone size: -
J gene: TRBJ1-5

CDR3 DNA: TGTGCCAGCAGCTTAGTACTCAACTATGGCTACACCTTC
CDR3 protein: CASSLVLNYGYTF
D gene: -
V gene: TRBV7-2
clone size: many
J gene: TRBJ1-2

CDR3 DNA: TGTGCCAGCAGTGAAGCGGCTGACAGGAACAATCAGCCCCAGCATTTT
CDR3 protein: CASSEAADRNNQPQHF
D gene: -
V gene: TRBV2
clone size: -
J gene: TRBJ1-5

CDR3 DNA: TGTGCCAGCAACATACAGGGGGCAGGCAATCAGCCCCAGCATTTT
CDR3 protein: CASNIQGAGNQPQHF
D gene: TRBD1
V gene: TRBV2
clone size: many
J gene: TRBJ1-5

CDR3 DNA: TGTGCCAGCAGCCGAAACAGGGATTCAGGCGAGCAGTACTTC
CDR3 protein: CASSRNRDSGEQYF
D gene: -
V gene: TRBV7-8
clone size: few
J gene: TRBJ2-7

CDR3 DNA: TGTGCCAGCAGCGTACTTCCAAACACCGGGGAGCTGTTTTTT
CDR3 protein: CASSVLPNTGELFF
D gene: -
V gene: TRBV9
clone size: few
J gene: TRBJ2-2

CDR3 DNA: TGTGCCAGCCGGGACAGACCTTCTGGAAACACCATATATTTT
CDR3 protein: CASRDRPSGNTIYF
D gene: TRBD1
V gene: TRBV11-2
clone size: many
J gene: TRBJ1-3

CDR3 DNA: TGTGCCAGCAGCTTAACGGGGGGGGCGACGGATGGCTACACCTTC
CDR3 protein: CASSLTGGATDGYTF
D gene: -
V gene: TRBV7-3
clone size: -
J gene: TRBJ1-2

CDR3 DNA: TGTGCCAGCAGTGGTGGGACAGTCTTGGGCAATCAGCCCCAGCATTTT
CDR3 protein: CASSGGTVLGNQPQHF
D gene: TRBD1
V gene: TRBV25-1
clone size: -
J gene: TRBJ1-5

CDR3 DNA: TGTGCCAGCAGTTTACCTGGGGGAAACACCATATATTTT
CDR3 protein: CASSLPGGNTIYF
D gene: -
V gene: TRBV12-3/TRBV12-4
clone size: -
J gene: TRBJ1-3

CDR3 DNA: TGCAGTGCTAGGGCGGTCTCAAGCCCGAGCTACGAGCAGTACTTC
CDR3 protein: CSARAVSSPSYEQYF
D gene: -
V gene: TRBV20-1
clone size: -
J gene: TRBJ2-7

CDR3 DNA: TGCAGCGCCAGTCGGATAGGGGGGAGTGACGAGCAGTACTTC
CDR3 protein: CSASRIGGSDEQYF
D gene: -
V gene: TRBV29-1
clone size: many
J gene: TRBJ2-7

CDR3 DNA: TGTGCCAGCAGTTTTTCTAGCGGGAGAGGCACCGGGGAGCTGTTTTTT
CDR3 protein: CASSFSSGRGTGELFF
D gene: TRBD2
V gene: TRBV25-1
clone size: -
J gene: TRBJ2-2

CDR3 DNA: TGTGCCACCAGCAGAGAGTATGTTAGTACAGCCGAAGAGACCCAGTACTTC
CDR3 protein: CATSREYVSTAEETQYF
D gene: -
V gene: TRBV15
clone size: many
J gene: TRBJ2-5

CDR3 DNA: TGTGCCAGCAGTCCAACACAGGGAGGTGAAGCTTTCTTT
CDR3 protein: CASSPTQGGEAFF
D gene: -
V gene: TRBV12-3/TRBV12-4
clone size: -
J gene: TRBJ1-1

CDR3 DNA: TGCGCCAGCAGCTTGTACAGGCAAGAGACCCAGTACTTC
CDR3 protein: CASSLYRQETQYF
D gene: -
V gene: TRBV5-1
clone size: many
J gene: TRBJ2-5

CDR3 DNA: TGTGCCAGCAGCTTCCCAGCGGAAAAACTGTTTTTT
CDR3 protein: CASSFPAEKLFF
D gene: -
V gene: TRBV7-8
clone size: many
J gene: TRBJ1-4

CDR3 DNA: TGTGCCAGCAGCCCCTTTAAGTTGGGCTATGGCTACACCTTC
CDR3 protein: CASSPFKLGYGYTF
D gene: -
V gene: TRBV7-2
clone size: many
J gene: TRBJ1-2